Below are 30 T cell receptor beta chains sequenced from a single sample in a study of T cells in Graves' hyperthyroidism and ophthalmopathy. The source material, RNA transcripts, was used to amplify TCR beta CDR3 regions. Carried out on the TCR CDR3, a first-round RT-PCR used the HTBI primer set. TCRdb recomputed calls from the multiplex PCR reads with MiXCR, one row per CDR3 protein. Here the sample spans about 610,000 distinct CDR3 sequences, roughly 14% being singletons. Sequencing was carried out using blood. The receptor source for this set is a woman aged 35 to 49 with Graves' ophthalmopathy.

This clonotype was seen ten or more times. The rearrangement links TRBV6-2 or TRBV6-3 to TRBJ1-1; weak D call: TRBD1 (6 bases). V was clipped by 5 bases and J by 1 base, with 11 bases between them. The CDR3 consists of 14 residues. CDR1 is MNHEY, CDR2 SVGEGT, per germline. The CDR3 here is CASSPVGANTEAFF. Written as DNA, the CDR3 is TGTGCCAGCAGTCCCGTGGGGGCGAACACTGAAGCTTTCTTT.

This clonotype was seen ten or more times. The rearrangement joins TRBV6-1 to TRBJ1-2; D perhaps matches TRBD1 (6 bases). The CDR3 runs 12 residues. V was shortened by 5 bases and J by 6 bases, with 10 bases between the two germline ends. Germline CDR1 reads MNHNS; CDR2 reads SASEGT. The CDR3 coding sequence is TGTGCCAGCAGTCAGGGGTTTGATGGCTACACCTTC. It is translated as CASSQGFDGYTF.

The chain links TRBV6-2 or TRBV6-3 to TRBJ1-1; no clear D. The V gene's germline CDR1 is MNHEY and CDR2 SVGEGT. This CDR3 spans 12 amino acids. Trimming took off 2 bases at V and 7 bases at J, with 8 bases between the two ends. The CDR3 is CASSYGRFEAFF. The CDR3 DNA sequence: TGTGCCAGCAGTTACGGACGGTTTGAAGCTTTCTTT.

This clonotype was seen more than once but under ten times. The chain is built from TRBV29-1 and TRBJ1-2, with TRBD1 matching over 10 bases. The germline V gene has CDR1 SQVTM and CDR2 ANQGSEA. With 4 bases clipped from V and 1 base from J, the junction kept 0 bases outside the gene matches. This CDR3 region has 13 residues. The CDR3 sequence: CSVGDRGNYGYTF. The CDR3 nucleotides are TGCAGCGTTGGGGACAGGGGTAACTATGGCTACACCTTC.

This clonotype was seen repeatedly, ten times or more. The chain uses TRBV6-1 and TRBJ2-7; D is perhaps TRBD2 (5 bases). CDR3 length: 17 residues. Trimming removed 2 bases from V and 6 bases from J, with 23 bases in between. Germline V gives CDR1 MNHNS, CDR2 SASEGT. CDR3 coding DNA: TGTGCCAGCAGTGAAAGGGAGAGTCTGAGGCATAGGTTCGAGCAGTACTTC. This codes for CASSERESLRHRFEQYF.

Concerning this clonotype itself: One end of the junction does not line up with germline, which may come from a read error. The chain combines TRBV29-1 with TRBJ2-5, with D tentatively TRBD1 or TRBD2 (5 bases each). The CDR3 spans 12 residues. Germline V gene lookup returns CDR1 SQVTM and CDR2 ANQGSEA. The CDR3 sequence: CSVEQAREIQYF. CDR3 in DNA: TGCAGCGTTGAGCAGGCCAGGGAGATCCAGTACTTC.

This clonotype was seen repeatedly, ten times or more. This chain joins TRBV12-3 or TRBV12-4 and TRBJ1-4; D is unresolved. The V end was cut by 2 bases, the J end by 0 bases, with 7 bases between. CDR3 size: 15 residues. CDR3 bases: TGTGCCAGCAGTTTACGCCTCGCAACTAATGAAAAACTGTTTTTT. Residues: CASSLRLATNEKLFF.

The chain recombines TRBV4-2 with TRBJ2-7, with TRBD2 as a possible D gene (6 bases). This CDR3 has 15 residues. Germline values: CDR1 LGHNA, CDR2 YNFKEQ. Trimming took 1 base from V and 0 from J, leaving 10 bases between them. CDR3 in amino acids: CASSQGASVSYEQYF. The CDR3 nucleotides read TGTGCCAGCAGCCAAGGAGCTAGCGTCTCCTACGAGCAGTACTTC.

At least ten counts were recorded for this clonotype. The gene calls are TRBV6-1 and TRBJ2-7; D not certain. This CDR3 is 13 amino acids long. Trimming left V 5 bases short and J 3 bases short, with 11 bases between. Germline V lookup: CDR1 MNHNS, CDR2 SASEGT. In DNA, the CDR3 is TGTGCCAGCAGTCGCAGCCCTTTCTACGAGCAGTACTTC. Amino acid sequence: CASSRSPFYEQYF.

The chain recombines TRBV25-1 with TRBJ2-5; no clear D gene. Trimming shortened V by 1 base and J by 4 bases, and 10 bases separated the two germline ends. The CDR3 runs to 14 residues. CDR1 and CDR2 from the germline V gene are MGHDK and SYGVNS. Written as DNA, the CDR3 is TGTGCCAGCAGTGAATTCCGAGAACGAGAGACCCAGTACTTC. Protein sequence: CASSEFRERETQYF.

This clonotype was found many times. The chain couples TRBV18 to TRBJ2-5; maybe TRBD2 (5 bases). The CDR3 is 15 amino acids. Trimming took 3 bases from V and 3 from J, leaving 14 bases between them. The germline V gene encodes CDR1 KGHSH and CDR2 LQKENI. The CDR3 bases are TGTGCCAGCTCACCGTCCGGTGGACTCGAAGAGACCCAGTACTTC. Its translation is CASSPSGGLEETQYF. Full variable domain (remainder filled in from reference TRBV18 and TRBJ2-5): NAGVMQNPRHLVRRRGQEARLRCSPMKGHSHVYWYRQLPEEGLKFMVYLQKENIIDESGMPKERFSAEFPKEGPSILRIQQVVRGDSAAYFCASSPSGGLEETQYFGPGTRLLVL.

This clonotype has a count of ten or more. The chain combines TRBV11-3 with TRBJ2-5; D might be TRBD1 (5 bases). The CDR3 is 14 amino acids. V was pared by 5 bases and J by 5 bases, with 15 bases between. Germline V gene sequence: CDR1 SGHNT, CDR2 YENEEA. The CDR3: CASSGRGARETQYF. The CDR3 DNA sequence: TGTGCCAGCAGCGGGCGTGGGGCCCGGGAGACCCAGTACTTC.

This clonotype was counted many times. The V gene is TRBV20-1, the J gene TRBJ1-2, with 12 nucleotides matching TRBD1. Germline V CDR1 and CDR2: DFQATT, SNEGSKA (reference sequence). The CDR3 sequence is 14 residues long. V dropped 6 bases and J dropped 5; count of bases not matched to a gene: 7. This CDR3 is CSAYGTGGQYGYTF. The CDR3 nucleotides are TGCAGTGCCTACGGGACAGGGGGCCAGTATGGCTACACCTTC.

This clonotype was recorded at least ten times. The chain employs TRBV12-3 or TRBV12-4 and TRBJ2-5; D ambiguous. V was pared by 3 bases and J by 2 bases, with 7 bases between. The CDR3 consists of 13 residues. CDR3: CASSFPTQETQYF. The CDR3 bases are TGTGCCAGCAGTTTCCCTACACAAGAGACCCAGTACTTC.

The chain recombines TRBV30 with TRBJ1-5; D gene ambiguous. This CDR3 region has 14 residues. Trimming cost V 0 bases and J 1 base, with 7 bases left between them. CDR1 is GTSNPN, CDR2 SVGIG, per germline (reference sequence). In DNA, the CDR3 is TGTGCCTGGAGTGTGAAGGGAAGCAATCAGCCCCAGCATTTT. Its translation: CAWSVKGSNQPQHF.

V and J are TRBV6-2 or TRBV6-3 and TRBJ1-5; D might be TRBD1 (5 bases). In germline, CDR1 is MNHEY, CDR2 SVGEGT. The CDR3 runs 15 residues. V was cut by 5 bases and J by 1 base, with 12 bases left in between. For the CDR3, the DNA is TGTGCCAGCAGTAAGGAGTGGGGGAGCAATCAGCCCCAGCATTTT. Translating gives CASSKEWGSNQPQHF.

This clonotype was seen many times. This CDR3 is CASSARTSGSYEQYF. The CDR3 coding sequence is TGTGCCAGCAGTGCCCGGACTAGCGGGAGCTACGAGCAGTACTTC. The chain is built from TRBV6-1 and TRBJ2-7; 13 nucleotides align to TRBD2. The J segment lost 3 bases and the V segment lost 4 bases, leaving 3 bases of the junction unmatched. This CDR3 comprises 15 residues. Per the germline V gene, CDR1 is MNHNS and CDR2 is SASEGT.

This clonotype was observed many times. The rearrangement links TRBV5-1 to TRBJ2-6; 11 bases are a match to TRBD1. The CDR3 is 17 amino acids. The V segment lost 4 bases and the J segment 4 bases; nucleotides outside the gene matches: 7. Germline V gene lookup returns CDR1 SGHRS and CDR2 YFSETQ. DNA for the CDR3: TGCGCCAGCAGCGATGGACAGGGGGCTGCGGGGGCCAACGTCCTGACTTTC. Its protein product is CASSDGQGAAGANVLTF. The full variable domain, its missing parts supplied by reference TRBV5-1 and TRBJ2-6, is KAGVTQTPRYLIKTRGQQVTLSCSPISGHRSVSWYQQTPGQGLQFLFEYFSETQRNKGNFPGRFSGRQFSNSRSEMNVSTLELGDSALYLCASSDGQGAAGANVLTFGAGSRLTVL.

This clonotype was detected many times. This may be a read error: a much more frequent sequence differs by one nucleotide. This rearrangement joins TRBV11-1 to TRBJ2-5, with D perhaps being TRBD1 or TRBD2 (5 bases each). Germline V CDR1 and CDR2: SGHAT, FQDESV (reference sequence). The length of the CDR3 is 13 residues. Trimming shortened V by 5 bases and J by 3 bases, and 10 bases separated the two germline ends. The chain's CDR3 is CASSAGTKETQYF. For the CDR3, the DNA is TGTGCCAGCAGCGCCGGGACCAAAGAGACCCAGTACTTC.

This clonotype has a count of ten or more. The V call is TRBV12-3 or TRBV12-4, the J call TRBJ2-2; the D is unclear. Deletions cut 2 bases from V and 1 base from J, with 5 bases between. This CDR3 is 14 amino acids long. The CDR3 here is CASSLIRNTGELFF. The CDR3 nucleotides read TGTGCCAGCAGTTTAATCAGGAACACCGGGGAGCTGTTTTTT.

This chain uses TRBV27 with TRBJ2-7; maybe TRBD2 (7 bases). The V end lost 5 bases, the J end lost 3 bases, and 17 bases lay between the germline ends. CDR1 is MNHEY and CDR2 is SMNVEV in the germline V gene (reference sequence). The CDR3 is 15 amino acids. The DNA for the CDR3 is TGTGCCAGCAGTCCCGCGGACGGGGGGCTCTACGAGCAGTACTTC. Its translation is CASSPADGGLYEQYF.

This clonotype turned up a few times. The chain combines TRBV5-1 with TRBJ1-2, with a weak D call TRBD1 (5 bases). Trimming removed 4 bases at V and 4 bases at J, with 17 bases between. CDR1 is SGHRS, CDR2 YFSETQ, per germline. The CDR3 spans 15 residues. The CDR3 DNA reads TGCGCCAGCAGCCTATTGGGTGGGCAGGGCTATGGCTACACCTTC. This translates into CASSLLGGQGYGYTF.

The chain recombines TRBV30 with TRBJ2-7; D tentatively reads TRBD1 or TRBD2 (6 bases each). V gave up 0 bases and J gave up 6 bases, with 9 bases separating them. CDR1 and CDR2 (germline): GTSNPN, SVGIG (reference sequence). This CDR3 comprises 12 residues. CDR3 in DNA: TGTGCCTGGAGTGTAGGGGGGCTCGAGCAGTACTTC. Amino acids: CAWSVGGLEQYF. The complete variable domain, with remaining parts taken from reference TRBV30 and TRBJ2-7, reads SQTIHQWPATLVQPVGSPLSLECTVEGTSNPNLYWYRQAAGRGLQLLFYSVGIGQISSEVPQNLSASRPQDRQFILSSKKLLLSDSGFYLCAWSVGGLEQYFGPGTRLTVT.

The rearrangement links TRBV13 to TRBJ2-7; D is undetermined. The CDR3 is made up of 17 amino acids. The V end was cut by 2 bases, the J end by 0 bases, with 17 bases between. Germline values: CDR1 PRHDT, CDR2 FYEKMQ (reference sequence). The CDR3 sequence is CASSLNSGPLGSYEQYF. CDR3 coding DNA: TGTGCCAGCAGCTTAAACTCAGGCCCCTTGGGCTCCTACGAGCAGTACTTC.

This clonotype was counted between two and nine times. The gene calls are TRBV19 and TRBJ2-1, with TRBD2 as a possible D gene (6 bases). Germline CDR1 is LNHDA and CDR2 is SQIVND (reference sequence). The CDR3 sequence is 12 residues long. V shed 6 bases and J shed 9 bases, with 12 bases lying between them. This CDR3 reads CASSLSGVEQFF. The CDR3 DNA reads as TGTGCCAGTAGCCTTAGCGGCGTTGAGCAGTTCTTC.

The table lists this clonotype with a few counts. The CDR3 DNA reads as TGTGCCTGGAGTCCAAGAACCCCTAGCGGGAGCTACCAAGAGACCCAGTACTTC. This encodes CAWSPRTPSGSYQETQYF. The chain is built from TRBV30 and TRBJ2-5; TRBD2 agrees at 10 bases. CDR1 is GTSNPN and CDR2 is SVGIG in the germline V gene (reference sequence). J gave up 0 bases and V 2 bases, and 12 bases lay outside the gene matches. This CDR3 has 18 residues.

This clonotype showed up many times. This rearrangement joins TRBV27 to TRBJ2-5; 8 nucleotides align to TRBD2. V was pared by 10 bases and J by 6 bases, with 4 bases of the junction left unmatched. The CDR3 is made up of 11 amino acids. Germline loops: CDR1 MNHEY, CDR2 SMNVEV (reference sequence). CDR3 protein: CATTSGKTQYF. The CDR3 DNA sequence: TGTGCCACAACTAGCGGAAAGACCCAGTACTTC.

This clonotype has at least ten counts. V is TRBV7-9 and J is TRBJ1-5; D ambiguous. CDR3 length: 13 residues. Germline V gene lookup returns CDR1 SEHNR and CDR2 FQNEAQ (reference sequence). V dropped 4 bases and J dropped 11 bases, with 15 bases sitting between them. Here the CDR3 reads CASSSDLDLAQHF. In DNA, the CDR3 is TGTGCCAGCAGCTCGGACCTGGACCTTGCCCAGCATTTT.

This clonotype has more than one count but fewer than ten. CDR3 in amino acids: CASHGTGGAYTF. The CDR3 DNA reads as TGTGCCAGTCATGGGACAGGCGGAGCATACACCTTC. The rearrangement joins TRBV12-3 or TRBV12-4 to TRBJ1-2; 8 bases line up with TRBD1. CDR3 length equals 12 residues. The junction had 11 bases not matched to a gene; V was cut back by 9 bases and J by 11 bases.

The gene calls are TRBV11-2 and TRBJ1-5; TRBD1 is a possible D gene (6 bases). Germline loops: CDR1 SGHAT, CDR2 FQNNGV. The germline V and J ends were trimmed by 2 bases and 1 base, with 15 bases remaining between them. This CDR3 is built from 17 residues. The CDR3 DNA follows: TGTGCCAGCAGCTTATGGCAGGGGCTTTCGAGCAATCAGCCCCAGCATTTT. It codes for CASSLWQGLSSNQPQHF.